The present T cell receptor beta chain was sequenced within a study of regulatory T cells in long-lasting Graves disease. The study's findings and limits: Relative to newly diagnosed Graves' patients, persistent ones had lower TCR diversity.

Germline loops: CDR1 SQVTM, CDR2 ANQGSEA. The CDR3 length is 12 residues. The trim removed 3 bases at V and 14 bases at J, leaving 8 bases unmatched. Building of the TCR beta libraries involved iRepertoire HTBI primers and Arm-PCR of CDR3 regions. TCRdb passed the multiplex PCR reads through MiXCR, listing each CDR3 protein once. The sample holds 400,000 or so distinct CDR3 sequences, about 20% seen once. This clonotype was seen more than once but under ten times. Its antigen is not identified. Specified time point: persistent/refractory GD, antithyroid drugs over 5 years with positive TRAb. Generation of the TCR library employed RNA extracted from PBMCs. Graves' disease diagnosis used American Thyroid Association guidelines.

The rearrangement links TRBV29-1 to TRBJ1-4; TRBD1 aligns across 8 bases. The clonotype comes from a female donor with Graves disease. The sequencing used peripheral blood mononuclear cells (PBMCs), collected when the disease was refractory, from a patient treated with antithyroid drugs. The CDR3: CSVDPGGQGLFF. The CDR3 nucleotides read TGCAGCGTTGACCCCGGAGGACAGGGCCTGTTTTTT.